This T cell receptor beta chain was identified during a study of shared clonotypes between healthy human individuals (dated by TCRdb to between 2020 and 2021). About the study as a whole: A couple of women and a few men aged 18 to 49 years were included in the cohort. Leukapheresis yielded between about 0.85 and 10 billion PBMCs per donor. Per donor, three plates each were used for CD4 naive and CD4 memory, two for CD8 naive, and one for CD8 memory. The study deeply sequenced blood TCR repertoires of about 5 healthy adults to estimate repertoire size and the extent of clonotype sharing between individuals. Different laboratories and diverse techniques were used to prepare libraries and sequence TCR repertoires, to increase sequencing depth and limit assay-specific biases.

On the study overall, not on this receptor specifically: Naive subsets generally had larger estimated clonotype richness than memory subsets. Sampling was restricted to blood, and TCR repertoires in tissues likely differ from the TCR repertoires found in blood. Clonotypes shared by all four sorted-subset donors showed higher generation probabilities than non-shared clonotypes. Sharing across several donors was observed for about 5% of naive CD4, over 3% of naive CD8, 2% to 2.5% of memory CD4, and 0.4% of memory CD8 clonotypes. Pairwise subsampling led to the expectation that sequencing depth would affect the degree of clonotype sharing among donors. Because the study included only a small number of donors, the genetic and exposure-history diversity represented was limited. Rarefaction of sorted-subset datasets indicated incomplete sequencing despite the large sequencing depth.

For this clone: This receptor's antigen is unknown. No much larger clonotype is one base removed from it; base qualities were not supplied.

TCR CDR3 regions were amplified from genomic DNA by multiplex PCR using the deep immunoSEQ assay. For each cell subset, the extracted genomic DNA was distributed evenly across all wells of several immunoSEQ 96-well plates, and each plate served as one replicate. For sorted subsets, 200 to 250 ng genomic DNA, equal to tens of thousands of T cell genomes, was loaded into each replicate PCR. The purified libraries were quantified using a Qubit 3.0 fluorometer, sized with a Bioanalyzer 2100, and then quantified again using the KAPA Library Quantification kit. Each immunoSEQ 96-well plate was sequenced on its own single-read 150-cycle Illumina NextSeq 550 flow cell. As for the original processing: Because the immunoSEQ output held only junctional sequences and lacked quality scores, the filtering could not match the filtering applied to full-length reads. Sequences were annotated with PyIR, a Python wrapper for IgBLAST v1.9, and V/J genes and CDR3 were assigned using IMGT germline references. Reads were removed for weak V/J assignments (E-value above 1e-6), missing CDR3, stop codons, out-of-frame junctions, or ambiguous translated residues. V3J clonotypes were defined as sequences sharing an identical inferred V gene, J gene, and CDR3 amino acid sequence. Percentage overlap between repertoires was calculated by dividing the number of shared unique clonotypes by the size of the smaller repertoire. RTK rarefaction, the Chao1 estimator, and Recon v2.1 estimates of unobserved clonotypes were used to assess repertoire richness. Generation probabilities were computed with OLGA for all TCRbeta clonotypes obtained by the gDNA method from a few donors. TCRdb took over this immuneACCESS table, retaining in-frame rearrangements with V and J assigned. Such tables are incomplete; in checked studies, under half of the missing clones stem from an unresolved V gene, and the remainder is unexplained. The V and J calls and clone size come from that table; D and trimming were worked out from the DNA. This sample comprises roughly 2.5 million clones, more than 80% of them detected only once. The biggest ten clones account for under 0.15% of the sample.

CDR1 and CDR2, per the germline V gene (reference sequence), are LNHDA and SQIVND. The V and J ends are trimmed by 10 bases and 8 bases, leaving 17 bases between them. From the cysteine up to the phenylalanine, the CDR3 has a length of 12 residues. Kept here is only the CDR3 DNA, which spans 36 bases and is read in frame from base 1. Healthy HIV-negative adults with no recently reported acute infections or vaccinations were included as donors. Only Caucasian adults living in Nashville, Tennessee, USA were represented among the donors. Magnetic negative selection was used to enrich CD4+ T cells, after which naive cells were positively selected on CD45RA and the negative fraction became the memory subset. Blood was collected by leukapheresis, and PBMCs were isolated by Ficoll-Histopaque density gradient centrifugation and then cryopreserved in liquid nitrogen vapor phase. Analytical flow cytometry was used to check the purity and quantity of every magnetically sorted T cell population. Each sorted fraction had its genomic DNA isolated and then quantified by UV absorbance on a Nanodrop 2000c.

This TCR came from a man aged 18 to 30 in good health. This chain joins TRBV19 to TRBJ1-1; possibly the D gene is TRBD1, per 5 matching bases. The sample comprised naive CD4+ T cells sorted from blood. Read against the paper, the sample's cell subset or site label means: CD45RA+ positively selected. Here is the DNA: TGTGCCACTAGCAGGCAGGGAGTGGAAGCTTTCTTT. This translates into CATSRQGVEAFF. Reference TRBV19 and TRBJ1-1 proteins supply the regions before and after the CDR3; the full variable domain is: DGGITQSPKYLFRKEGQNVTLSCEQNLNHDAMYWYRQDPGQGLRLIYYSQIVNDFQKGDIAEGYSVSREKKESFPLTVTSAQKNPTAFYLCATSRQGVEAFFGQGTRLTVV.